Listed below are T cell receptor beta chains from one sample, sequenced in a study of CD8+CD57+ T cells in acquired aplastic anemia. From the reads, TCRdb called clonotypes with MiXCR, one entry per CDR3 protein. The data hold about 120,000 distinct CDR3 sequences, with under 65% observed a single time. The specimen sequenced was sorted CD4+, CD8+, or CD8+CD57+ T cells (not recorded which) from PBMCs. These TCRs come from a human donor with aplastic anemia. The CDR3 runs from the conserved cysteine through the conserved F or W. A D gene is named only where the DNA matches it firmly. Clone size is not always given. Where it is, it says once, few, many or a class for expanded clones.

J,size,D,V,DNA,CDR3
TRBJ1-5,many,.,TRBV10-3,TGTGCCATCAGTGAGATTGCAGGGGTAAATAGCAATCAGCCCCAGCATTTT,CAISEIAGVNSNQPQHF
TRBJ2-1,.,.,TRBV14,TGTGCCAGCAGCCCCAATATAGTCAATGAGCAGTTCTTC,CASSPNIVNEQFF
TRBJ2-7,.,TRBD2,TRBV5-1,TGCGCCAGCAGCGTGGGACTAAGTGAGCAGTACTTC,CASSVGLSEQYF
TRBJ2-1,.,TRBD1,TRBV24-1,TGTGCCACCAGTGGCCCCCGGGACAGGGGAACCGATGAGCAGTTCTTC,CATSGPRDRGTDEQFF
TRBJ2-4,.,TRBD1,TRBV4-1,TGCGCCAGCAGCCAAGTACAGGGGGACAAAAACATTCAGTGCTTC,CASSQVQGDKNIQCF
TRBJ2-3,.,.,TRBV2,TGTGCCAGCAGCATGACATTGGGGCGGATTAGCACAGATACGCAGTATTTT,CASSMTLGRISTDTQYF
TRBJ2-3,.,.,TRBV24-1,TGTGCCGTCCGGGGCAGCCTCACAGATACGCAGTATTTT,CAVRGSLTDTQYF
TRBJ2-7,.,.,TRBV2,TGTGCCACCAGTGGCAGGCTCTCCTACGAGCAGTACTTC,CATSGRLSYEQYF
TRBJ2-1,once,.,TRBV25-1,TGTGCCAGCGCTTGGGGCAATGAGCAGTTCTTC,CASAWGNEQFF
TRBJ2-3,.,TRBD1,TRBV6-5,TGTGCCAGCAGTTATCCGGGACAGACAGATACGCAGTATTTT,CASSYPGQTDTQYF
TRBJ1-2,many,.,TRBV5-8,TGTGCCAGCAGCTTGTCCCCCCCCGGCTACACCTTC,CASSLSPPGYTF
TRBJ2-3,few,.,TRBV29-1,TGCAGCGTTGGTGGAGCGGGCTTACGAGCAGATACGCAGTATTTT,CSVGGAGLRADTQYF
TRBJ2-5,many,.,TRBV7-9,TGTGCCAGCAGCTTACCCTTGCCAGCGCAAGAGACCCAGTACTTC,CASSLPLPAQETQYF